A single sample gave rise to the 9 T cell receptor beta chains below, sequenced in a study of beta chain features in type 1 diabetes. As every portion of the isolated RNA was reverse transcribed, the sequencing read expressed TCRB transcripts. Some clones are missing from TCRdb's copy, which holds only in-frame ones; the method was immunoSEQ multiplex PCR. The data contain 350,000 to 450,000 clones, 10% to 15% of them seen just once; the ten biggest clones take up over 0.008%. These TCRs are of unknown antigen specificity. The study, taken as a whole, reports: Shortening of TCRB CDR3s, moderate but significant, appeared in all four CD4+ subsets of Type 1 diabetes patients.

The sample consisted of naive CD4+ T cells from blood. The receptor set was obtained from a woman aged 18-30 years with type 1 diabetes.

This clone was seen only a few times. CDR3 sequence reads: CASSQGDTYEQYF. CDR3 DNA: TGCGCCAGCAGCCAAGGCGATACCTACGAGCAGTACTTC. The chain couples TRBV4-3 to TRBJ2-7; D unresolved. The V end lost 1 base, the J end lost 2 bases, and 6 bases lay between the germline ends. The V gene's germline CDR1 is LGHNA and CDR2 YSLEER. The length of the CDR3 is 13 residues.

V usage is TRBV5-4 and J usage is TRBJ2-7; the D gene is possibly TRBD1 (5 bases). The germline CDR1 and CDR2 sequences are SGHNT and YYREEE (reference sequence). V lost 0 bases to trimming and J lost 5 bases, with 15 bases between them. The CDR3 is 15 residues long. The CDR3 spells CASSLVGRVRHEQYF. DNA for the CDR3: TGTGCCAGCAGCTTGGTGGGCAGGGTGAGGCACGAGCAGTACTTC.

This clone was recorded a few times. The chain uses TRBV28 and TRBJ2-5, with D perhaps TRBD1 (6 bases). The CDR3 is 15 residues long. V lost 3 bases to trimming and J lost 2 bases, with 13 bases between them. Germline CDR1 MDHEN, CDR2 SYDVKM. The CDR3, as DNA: TGTGCCAGCAGTTTTCTGGACAGAGAACAAGAGACCCAGTACTTC. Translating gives CASSFLDREQETQYF.

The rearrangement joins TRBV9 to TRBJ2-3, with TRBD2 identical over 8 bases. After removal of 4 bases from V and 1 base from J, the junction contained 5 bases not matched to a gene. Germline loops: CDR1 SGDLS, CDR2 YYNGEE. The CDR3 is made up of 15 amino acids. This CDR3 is CASSWRSGGTDTQYF. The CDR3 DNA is TGTGCCAGCAGCTGGCGTAGCGGGGGCACAGATACGCAGTATTTT.

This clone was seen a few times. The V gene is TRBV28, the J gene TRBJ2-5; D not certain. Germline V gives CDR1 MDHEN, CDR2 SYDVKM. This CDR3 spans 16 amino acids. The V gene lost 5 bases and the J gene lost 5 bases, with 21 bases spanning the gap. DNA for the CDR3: TGTGCCAGCAGTCCCCCGCGAGTCCTCAGCGTGGAGACCCAGTACTTC. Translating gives CASSPPRVLSVETQYF. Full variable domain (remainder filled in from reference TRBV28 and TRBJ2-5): DVKVTQSSRYLVKRTGEKVFLECVQDMDHENMFWYRQDPGLGLRLIYFSYDVKMKEKGDIPEGYSVSREKKERFSLILESASTNQTSMYLCASSPPRVLSVETQYFGPGTRLLVL.

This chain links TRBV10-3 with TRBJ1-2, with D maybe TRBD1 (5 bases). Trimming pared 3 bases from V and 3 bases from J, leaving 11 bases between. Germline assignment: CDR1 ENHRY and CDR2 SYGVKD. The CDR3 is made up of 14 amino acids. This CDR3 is CAISDGGNDYGYTF. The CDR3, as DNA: TGTGCCATCAGTGATGGGGGGAACGACTATGGCTACACCTTC.

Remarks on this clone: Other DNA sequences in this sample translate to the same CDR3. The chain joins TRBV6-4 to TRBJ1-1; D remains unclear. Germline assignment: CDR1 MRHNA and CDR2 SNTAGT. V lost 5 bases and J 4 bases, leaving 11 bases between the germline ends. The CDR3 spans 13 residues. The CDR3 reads CASSREGGTEAFF. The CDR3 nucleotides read TGTGCCAGCAGTCGGGAAGGCGGCACTGAAGCTTTCTTT.

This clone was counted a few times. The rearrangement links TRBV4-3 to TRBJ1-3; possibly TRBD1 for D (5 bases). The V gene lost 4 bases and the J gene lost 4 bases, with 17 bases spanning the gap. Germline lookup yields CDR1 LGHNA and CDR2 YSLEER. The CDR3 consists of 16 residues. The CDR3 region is CASSLDLAGIGNTIYF. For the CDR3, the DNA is TGCGCCAGCAGCCTCGACTTGGCAGGGATCGGAAACACCATATATTTT.

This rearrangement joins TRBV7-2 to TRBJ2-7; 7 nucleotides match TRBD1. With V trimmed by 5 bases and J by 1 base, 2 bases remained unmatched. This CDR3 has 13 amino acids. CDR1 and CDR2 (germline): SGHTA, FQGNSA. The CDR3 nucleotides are TGTGCCAGCAGCCGCAGGGGGTCCTACGAGCAGTACTTC. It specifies CASSRRGSYEQYF. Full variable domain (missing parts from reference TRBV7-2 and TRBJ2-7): GAGVSQSPSNKVTEKGKDVELRCDPISGHTALYWYRQSLGQGLEFLIYFQGNSAPDKSGLPSDRFSAERTGGSVSTLTIQRTQQEDSAVYLCASSRRGSYEQYFGPGTRLTVT.